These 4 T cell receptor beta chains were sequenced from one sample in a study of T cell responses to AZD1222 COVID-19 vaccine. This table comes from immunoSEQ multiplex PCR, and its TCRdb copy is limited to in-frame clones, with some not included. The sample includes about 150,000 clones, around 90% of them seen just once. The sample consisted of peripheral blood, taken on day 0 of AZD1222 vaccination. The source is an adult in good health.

CDR3 coding DNA: TGTGCCAGCAGTTACAGCGGGAGTACCTACGAGCAGTACTTC. Translated: CASSYSGSTYEQYF. The genes are TRBV6-6 and TRBJ2-7; TRBD2 agrees at 8 bases. CDR1 and CDR2 (germline): MNHNY, SVGAGI (reference sequence). The CDR3 is 14 amino acids. V was pared by 2 bases and J by 2 bases, with 2 bases of the junction left unmatched.

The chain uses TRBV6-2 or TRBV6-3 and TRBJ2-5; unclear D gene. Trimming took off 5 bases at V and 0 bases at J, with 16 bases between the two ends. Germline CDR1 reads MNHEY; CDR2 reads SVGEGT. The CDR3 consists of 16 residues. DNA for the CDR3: TGTGCCAGCAGTCCAAACTTGCCCGTGTACCAAGAGACCCAGTACTTC. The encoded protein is CASSPNLPVYQETQYF.

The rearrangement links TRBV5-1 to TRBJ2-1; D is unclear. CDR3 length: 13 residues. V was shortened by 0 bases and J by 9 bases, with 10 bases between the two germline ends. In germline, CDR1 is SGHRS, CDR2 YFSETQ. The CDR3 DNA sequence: TGCGCCAGCAGCTTGGAGGCAACAACTGAGCAGTTCTTC. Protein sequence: CASSLEATTEQFF.

In nucleotides, the CDR3 is TGTGCCAGCAGTTCCCCCGGCCTAGCAGCTTGGAATGAGCAGTTCTTC. Protein sequence: CASSSPGLAAWNEQFF. This rearrangement joins TRBV7-8 to TRBJ2-1, with D possibly being TRBD2 (5 bases). Trimming took 6 bases from V and 7 from J, leaving 22 bases between them. This CDR3 spans 16 amino acids. Looked up from germline, CDR1 is SGHVS and CDR2 is FQNEAQ. The whole variable domain, filled in from reference TRBV7-8 and TRBJ2-1, reads GAGVSQSPRYKVAKRGQDVALRCDPISGHVSLFWYQQALGQGPEFLTYFQNEAQLDKSGLPSDRFFAERPEGSVSTLKIQRTQQEDSAVYLCASSSPGLAAWNEQFFGPGTRLTVL.